This T cell receptor beta chain comes out of a study of blood T cell repertoires in COVID-19. About the study: Specimens from acute and convalescent COVID-19 originated in the United States, Italy and Spain. T cells, B-cell-depleted T cells, or PBMCs supplied cDNA or gDNA.

CDR3 size: 16 residues. Trimming at V came to 3 bases and at J to 6 bases, leaving 8 bases not matched to a gene. Germline CDR1 reads SGHNT; CDR2 reads YYREEE (reference sequence). Per the study methods: From reference gene primer amplification, estimates of nucleated cell counts were derived. Some clones are missing from TCRdb's copy, which holds only in-frame ones; the method was immunoSEQ multiplex PCR. V, J and clone size were drawn from that table, and D and trimming were deduced from the DNA. Of roughly 360,000 clones listed, 81% are singletons. What was sequenced was peripheral blood. The TCR sequence derives from a human donor with acute or convalescent COVID-19. The donor label of this sample is uncertain. The V gene is TRBV5-4, the J gene TRBJ2-1; 11 nucleotides align to TRBD2. DNA of the CDR3: TGTGCCAGCAGCTGGATAGCGGGGGGGCCTTCCAATGAGCAGTTCTTC. Its translation is CASSWIAGGPSNEQFF. The variable domain in full, completed from reference TRBV5-4 and TRBJ2-1, reads ETGVTQSPTHLIKTRGQQVTLRCSSQSGHNTVSWYQQALGQGPQFIFQYYREEENGRGNFPPRFSGLQFPNYSSELNVNALELDDSALYLCASSWIAGGPSNEQFFGPGTRLTVL.